A selection of T cell receptor beta chains follows, all from one sample in a study of T cells in localized non-small cell lung cancer. Assay used: immunoSEQ multiplex PCR; TCRdb lists only in-frame clones, some missing. The sample gives about 17,000 clones, about four fifths of which show up once; approximately 30% is in the top ten. The sequenced sample was peripheral blood, obtained before any cancer treatment. These receptors were obtained from a male donor aged 60 or older with stage III lung adenocarcinoma. Each CDR3 is given with its conserved first and last residue. The D gene is left open where the match is weak. Rows give clone size only sometimes, using once, few, many, or a class for an expanded clone.

TRBJ1-1 | - | - | TRBV18 | CASSLLDSGTEAFF | TGTGCCAGCTCACTGCTGGACTCGGGCACTGAAGCTTTCTTT
TRBJ1-3 | TRBD1 | - | TRBV27 | CASRRQGAGNTIYF | TGTGCCAGCAGGAGACAGGGAGCTGGAAACACCATATATTTT
TRBJ1-1 | - | - | TRBV6-1 | CASSEGRRGTEAFF | TGTGCCAGCAGTGAAGGGCGGCGGGGGACTGAAGCTTTCTTT
TRBJ1-1 | - | - | TRBV6-1 | CASKRQPNGEAFF | TGTGCCAGCAAACGACAGCCTAACGGGGAAGCTTTCTTT
TRBJ2-7 | TRBD1 | - | TRBV30 | CAWEWTGSYEQYF | TGTGCCTGGGAATGGACAGGGTCCTACGAGCAGTACTTC
TRBJ1-6 | - | - | TRBV6-9 | CASMTSSYNSPLHF | TGTGCCAGCATGACAAGCTCCTATAATTCACCCCTCCACTTT
TRBJ2-2 | - | - | TRBV9 | CASSAPGLITGELFF | TGTGCCAGCAGTGCCCCGGGACTCATCACCGGGGAGCTGTTTTTT
TRBJ2-7 | - | - | TRBV4-1 | CASSQTTVSSYEQYF | TGCGCCAGCAGCCAAACGACAGTGAGCTCCTACGAGCAGTACTTC
TRBJ2-2 | TRBD2 | - | TRBV27 | CASSLGLAGAGVGELFF | TGTGCCAGCAGTCTCGGACTAGCGGGGGCCGGGGTCGGGGAGCTGTTTTTT
TRBJ2-1 | TRBD2 | - | TRBV5-6 | CASIPGLGANEQFF | TGTGCCAGCATCCCGGGACTAGGTGCCAATGAGCAGTTCTTC
TRBJ1-1 | - | few | TRBV2 | CASMGLENTEAFF | TGTGCCAGCATGGGCCTTGAGAACACTGAAGCTTTCTTT
TRBJ2-7 | - | - | TRBV7-6 | CASSPLGYEQYF | TGTGCCAGCAGCCCGTTGGGCTACGAGCAGTACTTC
TRBJ1-5 | - | few | TRBV6-1 | CASRPNTRGNQPQHF | TGTGCCAGCAGACCTAACACTCGGGGCAATCAGCCCCAGCATTTT
TRBJ1-1 | - | - | TRBV2 | CASTSYGEKGDTEAFF | TGTGCCAGCACATCCTACGGGGAAAAGGGCGACACTGAAGCTTTCTTT
TRBJ1-2 | - | - | TRBV11-2 | CASSSKTRGYGYTF | TGTGCCAGCAGCTCAAAGACCCGTGGATATGGCTACACCTTC
TRBJ2-3 | - | - | TRBV28 | CASSGTTDTQYF | TGTGCCAGCAGTGGGACAACAGATACGCAGTATTTT
TRBJ1-1 | TRBD1 | - | TRBV7-3 | CASSVRQGEQAFF | TGTGCCAGCAGCGTAAGACAGGGGGAACAAGCTTTCTTT
TRBJ2-7 | - | - | TRBV29-1 | CSVEDGQGSGEQYF | TGCAGCGTTGAAGATGGCCAGGGGTCCGGCGAGCAGTACTTC
TRBJ1-2 | - | few | TRBV4-2 | CASSQGGGLGYGYTF | TGTGCCAGCAGCCAAGGGGGGGGGCTCGGCTATGGCTACACCTTC
TRBJ1-5 | - | - | TRBV27 | CATSIRRDADQPQHF | TGTGCCACCTCGATCCGACGGGACGCGGATCAGCCCCAGCATTTT
TRBJ2-7 | - | - | TRBV19 | CASSIGPSLAGYEQYF | TGTGCCAGTAGTATAGGCCCCAGTCTGGCGGGCTACGAGCAGTACTTC
TRBJ2-7 | - | - | TRBV2 | CASSEGQFYEQYF | TGTGCCAGCAGTGAAGGTCAATTCTACGAGCAGTACTTC
TRBJ2-5 | - | - | TRBV4-2 | CASSQDLVGEETQYF | TGTGCCAGCAGCCAAGATCTTGTAGGGGAAGAGACCCAGTACTTC
TRBJ1-1 | - | - | TRBV9 | CASSRMNTEAFF | TGTGCCAGCAGCCGAATGAACACTGAAGCTTTCTTT
TRBJ1-6 | - | - | TRBV30 | CAWNGRSSYNSPLHF | TGTGCCTGGAATGGTAGAAGCTCCTATAATTCACCCCTCCACTTT
TRBJ2-5 | - | - | TRBV2 | CASRSRSSWLETQYF | TGTGCCAGCAGGTCTAGATCGAGTTGGCTAGAGACCCAGTACTTC
TRBJ2-5 | - | once | TRBV27 | CASSLRGGETQYF | TGTGCCAGCAGTTTGCGGGGTGGAGAGACCCAGTACTTC
TRBJ2-5 | TRBD2 | - | TRBV7-9 | CASSLQAGGETQYF | TGTGCCAGCAGCTTACAAGCGGGGGGAGAGACCCAGTACTTC
TRBJ1-3 | - | once | TRBV7-9 | CASRSGAGNTIYF | TGTGCCAGCAGGTCAGGGGCTGGAAACACCATATATTTT
TRBJ2-7 | - | - | TRBV2 | CASRKPGSYEQYF | TGTGCCAGCAGGAAGCCCGGATCCTACGAGCAGTACTTC
TRBJ2-5 | - | few | TRBV5-1 | CASSFEGSKGETQYF | TGCGCCAGCAGCTTTGAAGGTAGTAAAGGAGAGACCCAGTACTTC
TRBJ2-1 | TRBD1 | - | TRBV5-5 | CASRPGTGDYNEQFF | TGTGCCAGCAGGCCCGGGACAGGGGATTACAATGAGCAGTTCTTC
TRBJ1-3 | TRBD1 | - | TRBV7-9 | CASSFSRTGVATIYF | TGTGCCAGCAGCTTCTCGCGGACAGGAGTTGCCACCATATATTTT
TRBJ2-5 | TRBD2 | - | TRBV7-7 | CASSSSGVETQYF | TGTGCTAGCAGCTCCAGCGGGGTAGAGACCCAGTACTTC
TRBJ2-1 | TRBD2 | few | TRBV6-5 | CASSLLAGRHEQFF | TGTGCCAGCAGTTTACTAGCGGGGAGGCATGAGCAGTTCTTC
TRBJ2-2 | - | once | TRBV30 | CAWSWTLTNTGELFF | TGTGCCTGGAGTTGGACACTAACTAACACCGGGGAGCTGTTTTTT
TRBJ2-5 | - | - | TRBV7-8 | CASSPPKSETQYF | TGTGCCAGCAGCCCTCCTAAGTCAGAGACCCAGTACTTC